Listed below are T cell receptor beta chains from one sample, sequenced in a study of blood T cell repertoires in COVID-19. Profiled with immunoSEQ multiplex PCR; TCRdb holds only in-frame clones, not every one. The sample carries a few hundred thousand clones, roughly 87% recorded once. The sequenced sample was PBMCs or T cells enriched from blood (not recorded which). These receptors were obtained from a woman younger than 45 who had recovered from COVID-19. CDR3s include the opening cysteine and the closing phenylalanine or tryptophan. D genes are given only for firm matches.

cdr3_length	d_call	v_call	cdr3_aa
15	TRBD2	TRBV5-5	CASSLQREATYEQYF
14	TRBD1	TRBV5-4	CASSRQGATDTQYF
15	TRBD2	TRBV5-1	CASSLGAGDTNEQFF
13	TRBD1	TRBV12-3/TRBV12-4	CASRQGFYNEQFF
13	.	TRBV2	CASKEGLGYGYTF
15	TRBD2	TRBV7-9	CASSIISGRVYEQYF
14	.	TRBV19	CASSLRVSGNTIYF
11	TRBD1	TRBV6-6	CASSRGTGRSF
16	.	TRBV4-1	CASSQDPEAGRYEQYF
13	.	TRBV5-6	CASSYRDVAEAFF
14	TRBD1	TRBV5-1	CASSSGQGNYGYTF
12	.	TRBV5-6	CASSSGNSPLHF
14	TRBD1	TRBV5-1	CASSPGTGNTEAFF
15	TRBD1	TRBV9	CASSVGDRGTEKLFF
15	TRBD1	TRBV5-6	CASSARDRAQETQYF
14	TRBD1	TRBV5-8	CASSSGTGAALQYF
12	TRBD1	TRBV5-6	CASSPTGDGYTF
14	.	TRBV19	CASSIRGGGNTIYF
13	TRBD1	TRBV12-3/TRBV12-4	CASREQGDTEAFF
15	TRBD2	TRBV7-9	CASSSTSGPNYEQYF
17	.	TRBV27	CASSLQRTQYSYNEQFF